What follows describes a single T cell receptor beta chain. What it recognizes is unknown. This specimen belongs to a study of cytomegalovirus exposure and HLA in healthy donors. Study-level information: In an early release, HLA-typed donors contributed 77 million or so unique TCR sequences. Notes on the study in general: As confirmed in vitro, three CMV-associated chains were specific for CMV antigens. Analyzed later, association rates of TCRs varied across HLA loci, with DRB1 most and HLA-C fewest.

This PCR relied on a set of 60 Vbeta primers and 13 Jbeta primers. Some clones are missing from TCRdb's copy, which holds only in-frame ones; the method was immunoSEQ multiplex PCR. The sample records 97,000 or so clones, around 9.6% being singletons. V lost 5 bases and J 1 base, leaving 12 bases between the germline ends. The CDR3 runs 15 residues. Per the germline V gene, CDR1 is MNHEY and CDR2 is SVGAGI. V gene TRBV6-5 combines with J gene TRBJ2-1; D remains unclear. The sample consisted of PBMCs. This TCR derives from a man aged 45-65 years in good health and CMV-seropositive. As DNA, the CDR3 is TGTGCCAGCAGTCCCACCGACGGGTCCTACAATGAGCAGTTCTTC. Translating it yields CASSPTDGSYNEQFF.